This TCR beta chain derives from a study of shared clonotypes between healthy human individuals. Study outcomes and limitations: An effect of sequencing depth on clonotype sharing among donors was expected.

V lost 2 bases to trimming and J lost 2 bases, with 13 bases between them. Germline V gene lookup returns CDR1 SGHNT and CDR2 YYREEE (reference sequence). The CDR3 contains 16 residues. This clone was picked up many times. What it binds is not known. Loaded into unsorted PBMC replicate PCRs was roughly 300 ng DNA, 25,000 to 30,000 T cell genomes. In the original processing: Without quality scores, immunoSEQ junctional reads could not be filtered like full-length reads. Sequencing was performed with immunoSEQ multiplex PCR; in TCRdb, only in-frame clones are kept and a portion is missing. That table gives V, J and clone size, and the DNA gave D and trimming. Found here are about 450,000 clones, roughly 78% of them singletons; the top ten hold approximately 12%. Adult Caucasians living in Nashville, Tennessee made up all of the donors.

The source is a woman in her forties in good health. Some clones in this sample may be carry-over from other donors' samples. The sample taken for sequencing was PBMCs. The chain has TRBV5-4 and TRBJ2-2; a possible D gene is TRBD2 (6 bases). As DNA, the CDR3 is TGTGCCAGCAGCTTCGGGGGACTCGACAACACCGGGGAGCTGTTTTTT. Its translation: CASSFGGLDNTGELFF.